The entry below describes one T cell receptor beta chain. The sample holds one count of this clone. The antigen it recognizes is unknown. No base quality values were provided; no much bigger clone lies one nucleotide off. The sample comes from a study of blood T cell repertoires in COVID-19 (dated by TCRdb to the early 2020s). In the study overall: Samples from collaborators originated in the United States, Italy and Spain and spanned both the acute and convalescent phases of COVID-19. The material from the prospective study consisted of cDNA or gDNA derived from T cells, B-cell-depleted T cells, or PBMCs. Deeply sampled blood TCRbeta repertoires from subjects exposed to, actively infected with, or recovered from COVID-19 were included in the dataset. The repertoires were released in a freely available public database intended as a resource for research on the immune response to SARS-CoV-2. The samples were drawn from the first 160 participants of the ongoing ImmuneRACE study and from 1,254 subjects provided by 6 global collaborators. The sample metadata nearly always contained a de-identified subject ID, COVID-19 status, age in years and sex. Where HLA class I and class II types were available, the types were taken from metadata supplied by the sample provider, not from assay-based typing.

Enrolling through a virtual design, the prospective study's participants ranged in age from roughly 18 to 95 years and lived across 24 United States geographic areas. In the prospective study, cohorts were assigned on the basis of participant-reported clinical history obtained from a screening survey and a study questionnaire. ImmuneRACE Cohort 3 recovered participants were defined by two consecutive negative NP/OP PCR tests, healthcare professional clearance, or symptom resolution. Mobile phlebotomists in the prospective study collected whole blood, serum and a nasopharyngeal or oropharyngeal swab from every participant. Additional blood draws and questionnaires over an approximately 2-month period could optionally be provided by prospective study participants. Before DNA extraction, prospective study blood samples were shipped either frozen or at room temperature. TCRbeta CDR3 regions were amplified from genomic DNA by means of the immunoSEQ Assay, a bias-controlled multiplex PCR. Concerning the study's data processing: The number of nucleated cells in each sample was estimated from the amplification of reference gene primers within the assay. To quantify the absolute abundance of each unique TCRbeta CDR3 rearrangement, sequence reads were collapsed and filtered. Productive Simpson clonality was computed per sample as the square root of Simpson's diversity index over productive rearrangements. TCRdb stores this immuneACCESS table with in-frame sequences only. Part of the clones is absent; in the studies checked, under half of the shortfall reflects unresolved V genes, and no reason is known for the rest. V, J and clone size were drawn from that table, and D and trimming were deduced from the DNA. Here the sample has just over 300,000 clones; 70% to 90% occur a single time. The leading ten clones occupy 2.2% of the sample.

Study-level results and caveats: How much clinical and demographic metadata was included differed by source and by participant, and the metadata was provided uncurated.

The sequence was collected from a man aged 25-40 years who had recovered from COVID-19. The specimen was PBMCs or T cells enriched from blood (not recorded which).

In nucleotide form, the sequence is TGTGCCACCAGCAGAGCGGACAGGGGCACGGGAAAACTGTTTTTT. It translates to CATSRADRGTGKLFF. The V and J genes are TRBV15 and TRBJ1-4; TRBD1 aligns with 9 central bases. V lost 1 base and J lost 10 bases, and the count of bases not matched to a germline gene is 7. For CDR1 and CDR2, the germline V gene (reference sequence) lists LNHNV and YYDKDF. The CDR3 runs 15 amino acids, cysteine and phenylalanine included. Kept here is only the CDR3 DNA, which spans 45 bases and is read in frame from base 1. Where the CDR3 stops, the reference TRBV15 and TRBJ1-4 genes take over; the full variable domain is DAMVIQNPRYQVTQFGKPVTLSCSQTLNHNVMYWYQQKSSQAPKLLFHYYDKDFNNEADTPDNFQSRRPNTSFCFLDIRSPGLGDTAMYLCATSRADRGTGKLFFGSGTQLSVL.